Described below is a single TCR beta chain sequence and its context. This sample was included in a study of preoperative IRX-2 immunotherapy in early breast cancer. V shed 0 bases and J shed 5 bases, with 8 bases lying between them. CDR1 and CDR2 (germline): SGHRS, YFSETQ. The CDR3 runs 13 residues. Some clones are missing from TCRdb's copy, which holds only in-frame ones; the method was immunoSEQ multiplex PCR. The data contain about 62,000 clones, around 94% of them seen just once; the ten biggest clones take up under 2%. Treatment given: preoperative locoregional IRX-2 cytokine immunotherapy. Preoperative locoregional IRX-2 cytokine immunotherapy was tested in the phase Ib source study.

This chain connects TRBV5-1 to TRBJ2-5; D is unresolved. Sample collection was performed from a patient treated with IRX-2 immunotherapy. The sequence was collected from a human donor with breast cancer. In DNA form, the CDR3 reads TGCGCCAGCAGCTTGGAGGGTCAGGAGACCCAGTACTTC. This codes for CASSLEGQETQYF.